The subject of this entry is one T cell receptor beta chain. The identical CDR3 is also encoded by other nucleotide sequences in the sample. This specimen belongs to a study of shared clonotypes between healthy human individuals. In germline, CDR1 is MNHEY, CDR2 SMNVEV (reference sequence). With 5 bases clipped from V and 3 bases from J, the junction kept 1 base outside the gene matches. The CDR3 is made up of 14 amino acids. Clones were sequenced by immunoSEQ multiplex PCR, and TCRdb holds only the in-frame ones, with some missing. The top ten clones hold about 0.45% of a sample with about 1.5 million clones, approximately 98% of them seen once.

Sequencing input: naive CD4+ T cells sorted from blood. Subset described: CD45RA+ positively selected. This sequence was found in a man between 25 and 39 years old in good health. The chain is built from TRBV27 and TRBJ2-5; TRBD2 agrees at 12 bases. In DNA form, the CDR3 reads TGTGCCAGCAGTCGACTAGCGGGAGAAGAGACCCAGTACTTC. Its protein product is CASSRLAGEETQYF.